These 24 T cell receptor beta chains share one sample of origin, sequenced in a study of regulatory T cells in long-lasting Graves disease. Construction of TCR beta libraries relied on iRepertoire HTBI primers and on Arm-PCR targeting CDR3 regions. Via MiXCR, TCRdb re-called the multiplex PCR reads, giving one row per CDR3 protein. The sample consists of about 540,000 distinct CDR3 sequences, approximately 13% of them appearing once. Time point described: newly diagnosed GD, antithyroid drugs for less than 3 months. The TCR library was prepared using RNA isolated from PBMCs. These same data were also listed under a study on T cells in Graves' hyperthyroidism and ophthalmopathy.

Sequences were derived from peripheral blood mononuclear cells (PBMCs), sampled at new diagnosis, from a patient treated with antithyroid drugs. Every receptor here comes from a man aged 25 to 40 with Graves disease.

The V gene is TRBV27, the J gene TRBJ2-7, with TRBD2 matching 7 bases. This CDR3 is built from 15 residues. Germline CDR1 MNHEY, CDR2 SMNVEV (reference sequence). V dropped 3 bases and J dropped 2; count of bases not matched to a gene: 7. The DNA of the CDR3 is TGTGCCAGCAGTTTTAGTCAGCGGGGACCCTACGAGCAGTACTTC. Amino acids: CASSFSQRGPYEQYF.

The sample holds many counts of this clonotype. This chain joins TRBV7-9 and TRBJ1-2, with D possibly matching TRBD1 (6 bases). This CDR3 region has 14 residues. From germline, CDR1 is SEHNR and CDR2 FQNEAQ (reference sequence). Trimming shortened V by 2 bases and J by 6 bases, and 13 bases separated the two germline ends. CDR3 region: CASSLPQGLHGYTF. The CDR3 bases are TGTGCCAGCAGCTTACCCCAGGGGTTGCATGGCTACACCTTC.

This clonotype was seen ten or more times. V usage is TRBV12-3 or TRBV12-4 and J usage is TRBJ2-3; 8 bases fit TRBD1. V dropped 4 bases and J dropped 1; count of bases not matched to a gene: 10. The CDR3 length is 17 residues. Here the CDR3 DNA reads TGTGCCAGCAGTTCTCGGACAGGGATGCTGGGCACAGATACGCAGTATTTT. Encoded protein: CASSSRTGMLGTDTQYF.

There are many counts of this clonotype. This chain connects TRBV12-3 or TRBV12-4 to TRBJ1-2; TRBD1 aligns across 11 bases. V shed 0 bases and J 6 bases; nucleotides not matched to a gene: 6. The CDR3 is 16 amino acids. CDR3 nucleotides: TGTGCCAGCAGTTTAGCGCGGACAGGGGGCGCTAATGGCTACACCTTC. Translated, it gives CASSLARTGGANGYTF.

This clonotype was recorded many times. The chain is built from TRBV30 and TRBJ2-1; D not certain. In germline, CDR1 is GTSNPN, CDR2 SVGIG (reference sequence). The CDR3 is made up of 10 amino acids. Trimming shortened V by 1 base and J by 10 bases, and 5 bases separated the two germline ends. Written as DNA, the CDR3 is TGTGCCTGGAGTGAGAAGGAGCAGTTCTTC. It yields the protein CAWSEKEQFF. The entire variable domain, with the rest obtained from reference TRBV30 and TRBJ2-1, is as follows: SQTIHQWPATLVQPVGSPLSLECTVEGTSNPNLYWYRQAAGRGLQLLFYSVGIGQISSEVPQNLSASRPQDRQFILSSKKLLLSDSGFYLCAWSEKEQFFGPGTRLTVL.

This clonotype was seen repeatedly, ten times or more. This rearrangement joins TRBV20-1 to TRBJ2-3, with 16 bases fitting TRBD2. There are 18 residues in the CDR3. Trimming took 6 bases from V and 1 from J; bases not matched to a gene: 10. Germline V gene data show CDR1 as DFQATT and CDR2 as SNEGSKA (reference sequence). The CDR3 sequence is CSATGTSGRAHRTDTQYF. The CDR3 nucleotides are TGCAGTGCAACCGGGACTAGCGGGAGGGCGCACCGCACAGATACGCAGTATTTT.

The chain employs TRBV15 and TRBJ2-1; D is perhaps TRBD1 or TRBD2 (6 bases each). CDR1 is LNHNV and CDR2 is YYDKDF in the germline V gene (reference sequence). CDR3 length: 16 residues. Trimming left V 4 bases short and J 5 bases short, with 18 bases between. The CDR3 region is CATSTRRDNLHNEQFF. Written as DNA, the CDR3 is TGTGCCACCAGCACCCGGCGGGACAATCTTCACAATGAGCAGTTCTTC.

This clonotype has just one count. V and J are TRBV5-5 and TRBJ2-2; 7 bases line up with TRBD2. CDR1 and CDR2 (germline): SGHKS, YYEKEE (reference sequence). This CDR3 region has 14 residues. The ends lost 4 bases at V and 6 bases at J; junction bases unmatched: 6. CDR3 nucleotides: TGTGCCAGCAGCCTCCCGGGAGGCGCCGGGGAGCTGTTTTTT. It specifies CASSLPGGAGELFF.

At least ten counts were recorded for this clonotype. This sequence joins TRBV12-3 or TRBV12-4 and TRBJ2-2, with D possibly TRBD2 on 5 matching bases. Deletions cut 0 bases from V and 2 bases from J, with 13 bases between. This CDR3 has 17 residues. CDR3 amino acids: CASSLAAGQANTGELFF. Here the CDR3 DNA reads TGTGCCAGCAGTTTAGCGGCGGGCCAGGCAAACACCGGGGAGCTGTTTTTT.

Ten or more counts support this clonotype. The J gene is TRBJ1-1, the V gene TRBV5-1, with unresolved D. Germline V gives CDR1 SGHRS, CDR2 YFSETQ. The CDR3 sequence is 12 residues long. V shed 6 bases and J shed 3 bases, with 9 bases lying between them. CDR3 nucleotides: TGCGCCAGCACCACTGGGGACACTGAAGCTTTCTTT. Its translation: CASTTGDTEAFF.

This clonotype was seen ten or more times. The V and J genes are TRBV7-9 and TRBJ1-2; D perhaps matches TRBD1 (6 bases). The CDR3 loop spans 13 amino acids. Germline lookup yields CDR1 SEHNR and CDR2 FQNEAQ (reference sequence). V dropped 4 bases and J dropped 6 bases, with 12 bases sitting between them. The CDR3 region has the DNA TGTGCCAGCAGCTCCACAGGGAGGGATGGCTACACCTTC. Its translation is CASSSTGRDGYTF.

There are many counts of this clonotype. The chain carries TRBV24-1 and TRBJ2-3; 8 bases are shared with TRBD2. The CDR3 extends over 14 amino acids. CDR1 and CDR2 (germline): KGHDR, SFDVKD. J gave up 5 bases and V 5 bases, and 5 bases lay outside the gene matches. The CDR3 sequence: CATSGAGGGDTQYF. The CDR3 DNA is TGTGCCACCAGTGGTGCGGGGGGCGGAGATACGCAGTATTTT.

There are many counts of this clonotype. The chain combines TRBV29-1 with TRBJ1-2; a possible D gene is TRBD1 (5 bases). Germline V gene sequence: CDR1 SQVTM, CDR2 ANQGSEA. V dropped 7 bases and J dropped 0 bases, with 15 bases sitting between them. CDR3 length: 14 residues. The CDR3 spells CSATWGNANYGYTF. The CDR3 bases are TGCAGCGCCACGTGGGGGAACGCTAACTATGGCTACACCTTC.

This clonotype was seen at least ten times. The chain carries TRBV3-1 and TRBJ1-1; D is uncertain. The CDR3 runs 12 residues. V dropped 2 bases and J dropped 5 bases, with 6 bases sitting between them. The germline CDR1 and CDR2 sequences are LGHDT and YNNKEL (reference sequence). Here the CDR3 reads CASSQPQTEAFF. The CDR3 region has the DNA TGTGCCAGCAGCCAACCCCAGACTGAAGCTTTCTTT.

In this sample, this clonotype turned up many times. V gene TRBV7-2 combines with J gene TRBJ2-7; 7 positions agree with TRBD2. Germline V CDR1 and CDR2: SGHTA, FQGNSA. The CDR3 is made up of 15 amino acids. V gave up 1 base and J gave up 0 bases; unmatched junction bases: 3. Here the CDR3 reads CASSLELAVSYEQYF. For the CDR3, the DNA is TGTGCCAGCAGCTTAGAGCTAGCGGTCTCCTACGAGCAGTACTTC.

This clonotype was counted only a few times. The chain links TRBV29-1 to TRBJ2-5; TRBD1 is a possible D gene (5 bases). Near its end, the DNA agrees better with TRBJ2-1, so the J call may be wrong. The germline V gene encodes CDR1 SQVTM and CDR2 ANQGSEA. This CDR3 comprises 12 residues. The CDR3, as DNA: TGCAGCGTTGGACAGTCCTCCTACGAGCAGTTCTTC. It yields the protein CSVGQSSYEQFF.

This clonotype was counted only a few times. The genes are TRBV19 and TRBJ2-1; possible D gene TRBD2, 5 bases. CDR3 length: 15 amino acids. Germline CDR1 reads LNHDA; CDR2 reads SQIVND (reference sequence). V lost 1 base and J lost 7, with 14 bases in between. DNA for the CDR3: TGTGCCAGTAGTATAGTCGAGCGGCCCGAAAATGAGCAGTTCTTC. Protein: CASSIVERPENEQFF.

This clonotype came up many times. The chain links TRBV5-1 to TRBJ2-7, with D uncertain. Per germline, CDR1 SGHRS and CDR2 YFSETQ. Deletions cut 1 base from V and 2 bases from J, with 7 bases between. CDR3 size: 13 residues. This chain's CDR3 is CASSLSLTYEQYF. CDR3 sequence (DNA): TGCGCCAGCAGCTTGTCATTAACCTACGAGCAGTACTTC.

This clonotype was seen many times. V gene TRBV7-9 combines with J gene TRBJ1-4; D possibly corresponds to TRBD1 (6 bases). Germline assignment: CDR1 SEHNR and CDR2 FQNEAQ (reference sequence). V was pared by 6 bases and J by 2 bases, with 19 bases between. The CDR3 totals 17 residues. Written as DNA, the CDR3 is TGTGCCAGCAGTTTTGGGACCGGGGGCGCGACTAATGAAAAACTGTTTTTT. Its protein product is CASSFGTGGATNEKLFF.

The J gene is TRBJ2-4, the V gene TRBV19, with D perhaps TRBD1 (6 bases). V was shortened by 2 bases and J by 2 bases, with 16 bases between the two germline ends. Germline loops: CDR1 LNHDA, CDR2 SQIVND (reference sequence). The CDR3 has 17 amino acids. CDR3 sequence: CASSIFRRGSSKNIQYF. In DNA, the CDR3 is TGTGCCAGTAGTATATTCCGCAGGGGCTCGTCCAAAAACATTCAGTACTTC.

This clonotype was observed many times. V and J are TRBV27 and TRBJ2-3, with a weak D call TRBD1 (7 bases). Germline CDR1 MNHEY, CDR2 SMNVEV (reference sequence). The V and J ends lost 5 bases and 0 bases respectively, with 12 bases between them. The CDR3 length is 15 residues. CDR3: CASSGGDSSTDTQYF. CDR3 sequence (DNA): TGTGCCAGCAGTGGAGGGGACAGTAGCACAGATACGCAGTATTTT.

V and J are TRBV7-9 and TRBJ1-1; a weak D match, TRBD1 (6 bases). The CDR3 sequence is 13 residues long. The V gene's germline CDR1 is SEHNR and CDR2 FQNEAQ (reference sequence). V dropped 4 bases and J dropped 5 bases, with 11 bases sitting between them. CDR3: CASSWEQGTEAFF. The CDR3 region has the DNA TGTGCCAGCAGCTGGGAGCAGGGGACTGAAGCTTTCTTT.

This clonotype has a count of ten or more. The V and J genes are TRBV10-2 and TRBJ2-7, with 7 bases lining up with TRBD2. CDR3 length: 13 amino acids. Germline CDR1 and CDR2: WSHSY and SAAADI. The ends lost 7 bases at V and 0 bases at J; junction bases unmatched: 3. CDR3 loop: CASISGYSYEQYF. The CDR3 coding sequence is TGCGCCAGCATTAGCGGGTACTCCTACGAGCAGTACTTC.

This clonotype was seen repeatedly, ten times or more. This chain uses TRBV29-1 with TRBJ2-3; no clear D. Per germline, CDR1 SQVTM and CDR2 ANQGSEA. The CDR3 extends over 15 amino acids. V was shortened by 5 bases and J by 2 bases, with 17 bases between the two germline ends. The CDR3 spells CSVPSGLTLTDTQYF. The CDR3 coding sequence is TGCAGCGTTCCTTCGGGCCTGACCCTCACAGATACGCAGTATTTT.